This T cell receptor beta chain was obtained from a study of PD-1 blockade in classical Hodgkin lymphoma. Study-wide findings and caveats: The baseline diversity of complete responders showed similarity to that of newly diagnosed patients. TCR diversity rose significantly by C4D1 in CD4+ but not CD8+ cells.

As concerns this clone: The target antigen is unknown.

Germline CDR1 and CDR2: MGHRA and YSYEKL. Trimming at V came to 3 bases and at J to 1 base, leaving 6 bases not matched to a gene. CDR3 length equals 16 residues. Generated by immunoSEQ multiplex PCR, the TCRdb table keeps only in-frame clones and is missing some. The top ten hold about 24% of the sample, which has about 20,000 clones, less than 75% seen once. Each and every patient relapsed after autologous stem cell transplantation, and patients got differing brentuximab vedotin exposure. Best response was recorded as complete response, partial response or progressive disease. The source was peripheral blood mononuclear cells (PBMCs), collected before the second cycle of nivolumab. This chain connects TRBV4-1 to TRBJ2-5; 9 bases match TRBD2. The source of this sequence is a human donor with classical Hodgkin lymphoma. In DNA, the CDR3 is TGCGCCAGCAGCCAGACTAGCGGAGGCCCCCAAGAGACCCAGTACTTC. It specifies CASSQTSGGPQETQYF.